These 15 T cell receptor beta chains originate from one sample sequenced in a study of control samples from healthy donors and cancer patients. Measured with immunoSEQ multiplex PCR; TCRdb has only the in-frame clones, and not every one. The data show roughly 150,000 clones, around 90% seen once. Sequencing input: blood. The receptors come from a man aged 18 to 35 in good health.

The chain recombines TRBV28 with TRBJ1-4; D might be TRBD1 (5 bases). Germline CDR1 reads MDHEN; CDR2 reads SYDVKM. V shed 7 bases and J shed 4 bases, with 22 bases lying between them. This CDR3 comprises 17 residues. The CDR3 spells CASTSNFGGPRNEKLFF. The CDR3, as DNA: TGTGCCAGCACCTCAAATTTTGGGGGTCCGCGTAATGAAAAACTGTTTTTT.

The chain is built from TRBV5-6 and TRBJ2-1; unclear D gene. The CDR3 consists of 13 residues. Trimming removed 3 bases at V and 5 bases at J, with 9 bases between. CDR1 SGHDT and CDR2 YYEEEE come from the germline V gene. Here the CDR3 reads CASSSDGNNEQFF. In DNA form, the CDR3 reads TGTGCCAGCAGCTCGGACGGAAACAATGAGCAGTTCTTC. The full variable domain, in which reference TRBV5-6 and TRBJ2-1 provide the parts outside the CDR3, is DAGVTQSPTHLIKTRGQQVTLRCSPKSGHDTVSWYQQALGQGPQFIFQYYEEEERQRGNFPDRFSGHQFPNYSSELNVNALLLGDSALYLCASSSDGNNEQFFGPGTRLTVL.

This clone came up a few times. The chain couples TRBV2 to TRBJ2-3; possibly TRBD1 for D (5 bases). Germline V gene data show CDR1 as SNHLY and CDR2 as FYNNEI. V lost 3 bases to trimming and J lost 11 bases, with 9 bases between them. The CDR3 consists of 11 residues. CDR3 nucleotides: TGTGCCAGCAGTGAGGGGCTAAAGCAGTATTTT. This translates into CASSEGLKQYF.

The rearrangement links TRBV12-5 to TRBJ2-2; tentatively, D is TRBD2 (5 bases). The CDR3 extends over 17 amino acids. Trimming left V 3 bases short and J 6 bases short, with 20 bases between. Germline CDR1 and CDR2: LGHNT and FRNRAP. CDR3 sequence (DNA): TGTGCTAGTGGTTTCCAGACCTTGGAAGGACTTGCCGGGGAGCTGTTTTTT. This sequence encodes CASGFQTLEGLAGELFF. Variable domain in full (rest from reference TRBV12-5 and TRBJ2-2): DARVTQTPRHKVTEMGQEVTMRCQPILGHNTVFWYRQTMMQGLELLAYFRNRAPLDDSGMPKDRFSAEMPDATLATLKIQPSEPRDSAVYFCASGFQTLEGLAGELFFGEGSRLTVL.

The chain joins TRBV3-1 (or the pseudogene TRBV3-2) to TRBJ2-7, with D tentatively TRBD1 (5 bases). V was clipped by 2 bases and J by 7 bases, with 18 bases between them. Germline CDR1 LGHDT, CDR2 YNNKEL (reference sequence). There are 15 residues in the CDR3. CDR3 loop: CASSQPTVVLEEQYF. CDR3 nucleotides: TGTGCCAGCAGCCAACCGACAGTGGTATTGGAGGAGCAGTACTTC.

The J gene is TRBJ1-1, the V gene TRBV6-6, with a tentative D call TRBD1 (5 bases). Looked up from germline, CDR1 is MNHNY and CDR2 is SVGAGI (reference sequence). The V and J ends lost 0 bases and 3 bases respectively, with 11 bases between them. The CDR3 is 15 residues long. The DNA for the CDR3 is TGTGCCAGCAGTTACTCTGACAGAAGTTACACTGAAGCTTTCTTT. Protein product: CASSYSDRSYTEAFF.

V is TRBV5-4 and J is TRBJ2-7, with TRBD1 as a possible D gene (6 bases). Per the germline V gene, CDR1 is SGHNT and CDR2 is YYREEE (reference sequence). The CDR3 extends over 13 amino acids. The germline V and J ends were trimmed by 4 bases and 6 bases, with 14 bases remaining between them. CDR3 sequence reads: CASSTGIGREQYF. In nucleotides, the CDR3 is TGTGCCAGCAGCACAGGGATCGGTCGCGAGCAGTACTTC. The entire variable domain, with the rest obtained from reference TRBV5-4 and TRBJ2-7, is as follows: ETGVTQSPTHLIKTRGQQVTLRCSSQSGHNTVSWYQQALGQGPQFIFQYYREEENGRGNFPPRFSGLQFPNYSSELNVNALELDDSALYLCASSTGIGREQYFGPGTRLTVT.

The chain links TRBV3-1 (or the pseudogene TRBV3-2) to TRBJ2-7; 9 nucleotides line up with TRBD2. Looked up from germline, CDR1 is LGHDT and CDR2 is YNNKEL (reference sequence). The CDR3 runs 13 residues. The V and J ends lost 4 bases and 6 bases, in that order; junction bases with no gene match: 4. The CDR3 DNA reads TGTGCCAGCAGCCGGACTAGCGAGAGCGAGCAGTACTTC. Translation gives CASSRTSESEQYF.

V usage is TRBV7-3 and J usage is TRBJ2-2; TRBD1 matches 7 bases. The CDR3 covers 16 residues. CDR1 and CDR2 (germline): SGHTA, FQGTGA. The V and J ends lost 6 bases and 1 base, in that order; junction bases with no gene match: 8. CDR3 loop: CASRSMRTGNTGELFF. The CDR3 nucleotides read TGTGCCAGCAGGTCAATGAGGACAGGGAACACCGGGGAGCTGTTTTTT.

The rearrangement joins TRBV7-8 to TRBJ1-4; TRBD1 aligns across 7 bases. Germline V CDR1 and CDR2: SGHVS, FQNEAQ. This CDR3 has 15 residues. Trimming cost V 0 bases and J 6 bases; bases outside gene matches: 4. CDR3 in amino acids: CASSLAARGDEKLFF. The CDR3, as DNA: TGTGCCAGCAGCTTAGCCGCCAGGGGGGATGAAAAACTGTTTTTT.

The V and J genes are TRBV7-8 and TRBJ2-7; 8 bases line up with TRBD1. CDR1 is SGHVS and CDR2 is FQNEAQ in the germline V gene. Losses at the gene ends were 1 base for V and 3 bases for J; bases not matched to a gene: 5. The CDR3 totals 15 residues. The CDR3 region has the DNA TGTGCCAGCAGCTTAGGTAGTACAGGGGGCTACGAGCAGTACTTC. Amino acids: CASSLGSTGGYEQYF.

This chain uses TRBV24-1 with TRBJ2-7; D may be TRBD2 (7 bases). Trimming shortened V by 7 bases and J by 6 bases, and 15 bases separated the two germline ends. CDR1 is KGHDR, CDR2 SFDVKD, per germline. The CDR3 is made up of 13 amino acids. The CDR3 region is CATRGGPLSEQYF. The CDR3 nucleotides read TGTGCCACCAGGGGGGGGCCGCTCTCCGAGCAGTACTTC.

V gene TRBV29-1 combines with J gene TRBJ1-3; D ambiguous. With 3 bases removed from V and 3 bases from J, the gap between germline ends came to 3 bases. CDR3 length: 11 residues. Per germline, CDR1 SQVTM and CDR2 ANQGSEA. The CDR3, as DNA: TGCAGCGTTGAGGGTGGAAACACCATATATTTT. This translates into CSVEGGNTIYF. Complete variable domain (other parts from reference TRBV29-1 and TRBJ1-3): SAVISQKPSRDICQRGTSLTIQCQVDSQVTMMFWYRQQPGQSLTLIATANQGSEATYESGFVIDKFPISRPNLTFSTLTVSNMSPEDSSIYLCSVEGGNTIYFGEGSWLTVV.

The chain has TRBV19 and TRBJ1-2; D perhaps matches TRBD1 (5 bases). V lost 3 bases and J lost 7, with 9 bases in between. CDR3 length: 12 amino acids. CDR1 LNHDA and CDR2 SQIVND come from the germline V gene (reference sequence). CDR3 in amino acids: CASSIGGIGYTF. For the CDR3, the DNA is TGTGCCAGTAGTATCGGGGGTATTGGCTACACCTTC.

CDR3 sequence (DNA): TGTGCCAGCACACGTCTCAACACTGAAGCTTTCTTT. This sequence encodes CASTRLNTEAFF. The chain carries TRBV7-9 and TRBJ1-1; D is unresolved. V was trimmed by 7 bases and J by 2 bases, leaving 8 bases between them. CDR1 is SEHNR, CDR2 FQNEAQ, per germline (reference sequence). There are 12 residues in the CDR3.